Reported below is one TCR beta chain. No antigen is known for it. The sample comes from a study of T cells after yellow fever vaccination. The length of the CDR3 is 17 residues. Trimming left V 4 bases short and J 4 bases short, with 21 bases between. CDR1 and CDR2 from the germline V gene are SGHRS and YFSETQ. Whole-study results and caveats: Boosting was followed by the reappearance of most primary-vaccination clones (around 96% CD4, about 90% CD8). It was a small share of clonotypes that appeared in both CD4 and CD8 compartments.

MiXCR, applied by TCRdb to the 5' RACE reads, yields one record per CDR3 protein. The top ten hold 2.5% to 4% of the sample, which has under 400,000 distinct CDR3 sequences, approximately 13% seen once. The origin of this receptor is a man between 18 and 35 years old who received the YFV17D yellow fever vaccine. Source: CD4+ T cells sorted from PBMCs, taken 15 days after the yellow fever booster vaccination. The chain carries TRBV5-1 and TRBJ1-3, with D unresolved. The CDR3 region has the DNA TGCGCCAGCAGCCGGGAGTCGGCCCCGAGAGGAGGAAACACCATATATTTT. It translates to CASSRESAPRGGNTIYF. The whole variable domain, filled in from reference TRBV5-1 and TRBJ1-3, reads KAGVTQTPRYLIKTRGQQVTLSCSPISGHRSVSWYQQTPGQGLQFLFEYFSETQRNKGNFPGRFSGRQFSNSRSEMNVSTLELGDSALYLCASSRESAPRGGNTIYFGEGSWLTVV.